This is a list of T cell receptor beta chains from one sample in a study of T cells in Graves' hyperthyroidism and ophthalmopathy. TCRdb itself ran the multiplex PCR reads through MiXCR, one entry per CDR3 protein. This sample carries 500,000 to 550,000 distinct CDR3 sequences, around 21% of them seen once, and the ten largest clones take more than 25%. Source material: blood. The origin of the receptors is a man aged 18 to 29 with Graves' hyperthyroidism. Each CDR3 is given with its conserved first and last residue. The D gene is left open where the match is weak. The size field is filled for only some rows; it gives once, few, many or a size class.

>.|TRBV11-1|TRBJ2-5|many
CASSLDTPLYQETQYF
TGTGCCAGCAGCTTAGACACGCCCCTGTACCAAGAGACCCAGTACTTC
>.|TRBV6-2/TRBV6-3|TRBJ2-5|.
CASSYSLDRPQETQYF
TGTGCCAGCAGTTACTCGCTCGACAGGCCCCAAGAGACCCAGTACTTC
>.|TRBV15|TRBJ2-5|many
CATRGRSRTQYF
TGTGCCACCAGAGGACGGAGTAGGACCCAGTACTTC
>.|TRBV28|TRBJ1-6|.
CASSTGLRPLHF
TGTGCCAGTTCTACGGGCCTTCGTCCCCTCCACTTT
>.|TRBV7-9|TRBJ2-2|.
CASRYDTANTGELFF
TGTGCCAGCAGATATGACACAGCGAACACCGGGGAGCTGTTTTTT
>TRBD2|TRBV20-1|TRBJ2-2|many
CSARRLAALTGELFF
TGCAGTGCTAGGAGACTAGCGGCCCTCACAGGGGAGCTGTTTTTT
>TRBD1|TRBV6-5|TRBJ1-1|many
CASSYWGTQGTNTEAFF
TGTGCCAGCAGTTACTGGGGCACACAGGGGACGAACACTGAAGCTTTCTTT
>TRBD1|TRBV6-1|TRBJ1-2|.
CASRTGTGAGGGYTF
TGTGCCAGCAGGACCGGGACAGGGGCTGGTGGTGGCTACACCTTC
>.|TRBV4-1|TRBJ1-3|many
CASSQESRGSGNTIYF
TGCGCCAGCAGCCAAGAGAGTAGGGGTTCAGGAAACACCATATATTTT
>.|TRBV5-6|TRBJ1-1|.
CASSLRPGDMNTEAFF
TGTGCCAGCAGCTTAAGGCCAGGAGACATGAACACTGAAGCTTTCTTT
>.|TRBV6-5|TRBJ1-2|many
CASSYPQGMGYGYTF
TGTGCCAGCAGTTACCCTCAGGGGATGGGCTATGGCTACACCTTC
>TRBD2|TRBV2|TRBJ2-5|many
CASSDPSGTSGGMETQYF
TGTGCCAGCAGTGACCCGTCCGGGACTAGCGGGGGCATGGAGACCCAGTACTTC
>.|TRBV7-2|TRBJ1-5|many
CASSHTDSYNQPQHF
TGTGCCAGCAGCCACACTGACAGCTACAATCAGCCCCAGCATTTT
>.|TRBV28|TRBJ1-2|.
CASSGGIPYGYTF
TGTGCCAGCAGTGGGGGCATTCCGTATGGCTACACCTTC
>TRBD1|TRBV9|TRBJ1-2|.
CASSVGTGDYGYTF
TGTGCCAGCAGCGTCGGGACAGGGGACTATGGCTACACCTTC
>.|TRBV19|TRBJ1-5|many
CASSIRYSNQPQHF
TGTGCCAGTAGTATACGGTATAGCAATCAGCCCCAGCATTTT
>TRBD2|TRBV2|TRBJ2-5|.
CASSAGIAGRISQETQYF
TGTGCCAGCAGTGCGGGTATAGCGGGGCGAATCTCCCAAGAGACCCAGTACTTC
>.|TRBV12-3/TRBV12-4|TRBJ1-3|many
CASSFDRNTIYF
TGTGCCAGCAGTTTCGACAGAAACACCATATATTTT
>.|TRBV2|TRBJ2-5|many
CASSVLMETQYF
TGTGCCAGCAGCGTACTCATGGAGACCCAGTACTTC
>.|TRBV7-2|TRBJ1-1|many
CASSLDYDTEAFF
TGTGCCAGCAGCTTAGATTATGACACTGAAGCTTTCTTT
>.|TRBV28|TRBJ2-5|.
CASSLSKVLEETQYF
TGTGCCAGCAGTTTATCTAAGGTGTTGGAAGAGACCCAGTACTTC
>TRBD2|TRBV3-1|TRBJ2-2|.
CASSQERGGPGELFF
TGTGCCAGCAGCCAAGAGCGGGGGGGACCCGGGGAGCTGTTTTTT
>.|TRBV9|TRBJ1-3|.
CASSVEGSLTGNTIYF
TGTGCCAGCAGCGTAGAAGGCTCCCTGACTGGAAACACCATATATTTT
>.|TRBV24-1|TRBJ2-7|few
CATSDGNYEQYF
TGTGCCACCAGTGACGGGAATTACGAGCAGTACTTC
>TRBD2|TRBV12-3/TRBV12-4|TRBJ2-7|few
CASSDGGDEQYF
TGTGCCAGCAGTGATGGGGGGGACGAGCAGTACTTC
>.|TRBV6-5|TRBJ1-1|many
CASSWTAMNTEAFF
TGTGCCAGCAGTTGGACGGCTATGAACACTGAAGCTTTCTTT
>.|TRBV28|TRBJ2-7|.
CASSLQRVPGEQYF
TGTGCCAGCAGTTTACAAAGAGTTCCAGGCGAGCAGTACTTC
>.|TRBV28|TRBJ1-1|many
CASSFTHTEAFF
TGTGCCAGCAGTTTTACTCACACTGAAGCTTTCTTT
>.|TRBV4-1|TRBJ2-7|many
CASSQGVRDEQYF
TGCGCCAGCAGCCAAGGAGTAAGGGACGAGCAGTACTTC
>.|TRBV12-3/TRBV12-4|TRBJ1-2|many
CASSLKGRALGYTF
TGTGCCAGCAGTTTAAAAGGACGGGCGCTAGGCTACACCTTC
>.|TRBV28|TRBJ1-2|.
CASSLPSGTGYTF
TGTGCCAGCAGTTTACCCTCCGGGACGGGCTACACCTTC
>TRBD1|TRBV19|TRBJ2-5|.
CASSIVLGQGETQYF
TGTGCCAGTAGTATAGTTTTGGGACAGGGAGAGACCCAGTACTTC
>TRBD1|TRBV28|TRBJ2-2|many
CAAWDRGTGELFF
TGTGCCGCGTGGGACAGGGGCACCGGGGAGCTGTTTTTT
>.|TRBV20-1|TRBJ1-1|.
CSARDPRRSTEAFF
TGCAGTGCTAGAGATCCACGGAGGAGCACTGAAGCTTTCTTT
>.|TRBV12-3/TRBV12-4|TRBJ2-3|few
CASSRTVTDTQYF
TGTGCCAGCAGCCGGACTGTCACAGATACGCAGTATTTT
>TRBD1|TRBV27|TRBJ1-1|.
CASSGNRGIAEAFF
TGCGCCAGCAGCGGGAACAGGGGGATCGCTGAAGCTTTCTTT
>TRBD2|TRBV9|TRBJ2-7|.
CASSVAGTTLYEQYF
TGTGCCAGCAGCGTAGCCGGGACTACACTCTACGAGCAGTACTTC
>TRBD1|TRBV28|TRBJ1-5|once
CASSGQGHGNQPQHF
TGTGCCAGCAGTGGACAGGGGCATGGCAATCAGCCCCAGCATTTT
>.|TRBV6-2/TRBV6-3|TRBJ1-2|.
CASSYRGATYGYTF
TGTGCCAGCAGTTACAGGGGGGCCACCTATGGCTACACCTTC
>.|TRBV28|TRBJ2-7|many
CASKISGVSYEQYF
TGTGCCAGCAAAATATCGGGCGTCAGCTACGAGCAGTACTTC
>.|TRBV20-1|TRBJ1-2|many
CSARDYIAGSNYGYTF
TGCAGTGCTAGAGATTATATTGCAGGCTCTAACTATGGCTACACCTTC
>.|TRBV19|TRBJ2-7|many
CASSPAANEQYF
TGTGCCAGTAGCCCTGCGGCCAACGAGCAGTACTTC
>.|TRBV13|TRBJ2-7|many
CASSDPGLREQYF
TGTGCCAGCAGCGACCCGGGCCTCAGGGAGCAGTACTTC
>TRBD2|TRBV6-2/TRBV6-3|TRBJ2-2|many
CASSYLGGGHTGELFF
TGTGCCAGCAGTTACCTCGGGGGGGGACACACCGGGGAGCTGTTTTTT
>TRBD2|TRBV6-1|TRBJ2-3|few
CASSGGPSGGPDTQYF
TGTGCCAGCAGTGGCGGGCCTAGCGGGGGGCCAGATACGCAGTATTTT
>TRBD1|TRBV19|TRBJ2-2|many
CASRSDRGPVTGELFF
TGTGCCAGTAGATCGGACAGGGGGCCGGTGACCGGGGAGCTGTTTTTT
>.|TRBV5-1|TRBJ1-1|many
CASRSEGRTEAFF
TGCGCCAGCAGATCCGAAGGAAGGACTGAAGCTTTCTTT
>.|TRBV19|TRBJ1-5|many
CASREVIGQPQHF
TGTGCCAGTAGGGAAGTAATCGGTCAGCCCCAGCATTTT
>.|TRBV27|TRBJ1-2|many
CASGPLDGYTF
TGTGCCAGCGGCCCGTTGGATGGCTACACCTTC
>.|TRBV12-3/TRBV12-4|TRBJ1-2|.
CASSFSAGTENYGYTF
TGTGCCAGCAGCTTCTCAGCCGGGACCGAAAACTATGGCTACACCTTC